What follows are 32 T cell receptor beta chains derived from one specimen sequenced in a study of spatial heterogeneity in lung cancer. Points from the study as a whole: Mutation counts in tumors were tracked by counts of expanded intratumoral alpha and beta TCRs.

Specified time point: sample taken at primary tumor resection. These receptors have no identified antigens. MiXCR, run by TCRdb on the 5' RACE reads, gives a single entry per CDR3 protein. The sample has around 7,500 distinct CDR3 sequences, about an eighth seen once; the top ten hold roughly 8.1%. The sequences come from lung tumor tissue, collected at surgery. Every receptor here comes from a male donor with early-stage non-small cell lung cancer.

This clonotype is labeled medium-sized. The chain links TRBV10-3 to TRBJ2-3, with a tentative D call TRBD2 (5 bases). The V and J ends lost 10 bases and 0 bases respectively, with 8 bases between them. Germline CDR1 reads ENHRY; CDR2 reads SYGVKD. The CDR3 contains 12 residues. CDR3: CATGLSTDTQYF. CDR3 nucleotides: TGTGCCACCGGACTCAGCACAGATACGCAGTATTTT.

This clonotype was counted many times. This chain joins TRBV7-8 and TRBJ2-3; D not resolved. The germline V gene encodes CDR1 SGHVS and CDR2 FQNEAQ. The V gene lost 10 bases and the J gene lost 0 bases, with 14 bases spanning the gap. The CDR3 runs 14 residues. CDR3 region: CATKASVSTDTQYF. CDR3 DNA sequence: TGTGCCACCAAGGCGTCAGTTAGCACAGATACGCAGTATTTT.

CDR3 in DNA: TGTGCCAGCAGCTTAGACAACCTCAATGAAAAACTGTTTTTT. This codes for CASSLDNLNEKLFF. This chain joins TRBV7-2 and TRBJ1-4; D uncertain. Trimming pared 1 base from V and 5 bases from J, leaving 8 bases between. The germline gives CDR1 SGHTA, CDR2 FQGNSA. This CDR3 is built from 14 residues. Drawing the rest from reference TRBV7-2 and TRBJ1-4, the complete variable domain is GAGVSQSPSNKVTEKGKDVELRCDPISGHTALYWYRQSLGQGLEFLIYFQGNSAPDKSGLPSDRFSAERTGGSVSTLTIQRTQQEDSAVYLCASSLDNLNEKLFFGSGTQLSVL.

This clonotype was seen ten or more times. CDR3 in DNA: TGCGCCAGCAGCTTGAACGGTAGGAGTTCCACAGATACGCAGTATTTT. Translating gives CASSLNGRSSTDTQYF. This chain uses TRBV5-1 with TRBJ2-3; D gene ambiguous. CDR3 length equals 16 residues. Trimming left V 1 base short and J 2 bases short, with 14 bases between. CDR1 SGHRS and CDR2 YFSETQ come from the germline V gene. Looking up the rest from reference TRBV5-1 and TRBJ2-3 gives the full variable domain: KAGVTQTPRYLIKTRGQQVTLSCSPISGHRSVSWYQQTPGQGLQFLFEYFSETQRNKGNFPGRFSGRQFSNSRSEMNVSTLELGDSALYLCASSLNGRSSTDTQYFGPGTRLTVL.

This clonotype was observed many times. The rearrangement joins TRBV18 to TRBJ1-5; D is uncertain. V lost 6 bases, J lost 1 base, and 4 bases lay in between. From germline, CDR1 is KGHSH and CDR2 LQKENI. This CDR3 comprises 12 residues. CDR3: CASSQSNQPQHF. CDR3 sequence (DNA): TGTGCCAGCTCCCAGAGCAATCAGCCCCAGCATTTT.

This clonotype was seen repeatedly, ten times or more. V and J are TRBV20-1 and TRBJ1-5; D ambiguous. The ends were cut back, 8 bases at V and 0 bases at J, with 14 bases in the middle. CDR3 length: 14 residues. Germline CDR1 and CDR2: DFQATT and SNEGSKA (reference sequence). The DNA of the CDR3 is TGCAGTACCGGAAGGACCCGTAGCAATCAGCCCCAGCATTTT. Translated, it gives CSTGRTRSNQPQHF.

This sequence joins TRBV7-9 and TRBJ2-1, with a weak D call TRBD2 (6 bases). The CDR3 spans 15 residues. In germline, CDR1 is SEHNR, CDR2 FQNEAQ (reference sequence). V lost 5 bases and J lost 3, with 14 bases in between. CDR3 coding DNA: TGTGCCAGCAGCCCTCGCGGGGCGGGCTACAATGAGCAGTTCTTC. It is translated as CASSPRGAGYNEQFF.

The chain combines TRBV7-8 with TRBJ1-1; the D gene is possibly TRBD1 (6 bases). The CDR3 sequence is 13 residues long. Germline loops: CDR1 SGHVS, CDR2 FQNEAQ. V shed 5 bases and J shed 7 bases, with 14 bases lying between them. In DNA, the CDR3 is TGTGCCAGCAGCCTTACCGGACAGTATGAAGCTTTCTTT. Amino acids: CASSLTGQYEAFF.

This clonotype was counted ten times or more. The V call is TRBV12-3 or TRBV12-4, the J call TRBJ1-2, with D unresolved. V lost 3 bases, J lost 7 bases, and 12 bases lay in between. The CDR3 covers 13 residues. CDR3 DNA: TGTGCCAGCAGTTTGAAAGGGCTAGGTGGCTACACCTTC. Translation gives CASSLKGLGGYTF.

At least ten counts were recorded for this clonotype. The chain's CDR3 is CATSRVTGLAGGRAENEQFF. The CDR3 nucleotides are TGTGCCACCAGCAGAGTAACGGGACTAGCGGGGGGGCGAGCCGAAAATGAGCAGTTCTTC. V usage is TRBV15 and J usage is TRBJ2-1, with 16 bases matching TRBD2. J lost 7 bases, V lost 1 base, and 13 bases had no gene match. The CDR3 has 20 residues. CDR1 is LNHNV and CDR2 is YYDKDF in the germline V gene (reference sequence).

This clonotype was recorded once. The rearrangement joins TRBV18 to TRBJ1-1; perhaps TRBD1 as D (5 bases). V was clipped by 0 bases and J by 1 base, with 15 bases between them. This CDR3 spans 17 amino acids. CDR1 is KGHSH, CDR2 LQKENI, per germline. The DNA of the CDR3 is TGTGCCAGCTCACCACCTGAGAGAGCAGGGCCGAACACTGAAGCTTTCTTT. Encoded protein: CASSPPERAGPNTEAFF.

This clonotype was seen at least ten times. V usage is TRBV18 and J usage is TRBJ2-7, with D possibly TRBD2 on 6 matching bases. The V and J ends lost 5 bases and 6 bases respectively, with 20 bases between them. The CDR3 extends over 15 amino acids. Germline V gives CDR1 KGHSH, CDR2 LQKENI. For the CDR3, the DNA is TGTGCCAGCTCAAATGATAGGGGAGGTTGGAGCGAGCAGTACGTC. Amino acid sequence: CASSNDRGGWSEQYV.

By share of the sample, this clonotype is medium-sized. The chain carries TRBV6-2 or TRBV6-3 and TRBJ2-7, with unresolved D. The CDR3 totals 12 residues. Trimming left V 0 bases short and J 4 bases short, with 4 bases between. CDR1 MNHEY and CDR2 SVGEGT come from the germline V gene. The CDR3 sequence is CASSYSRYEQYF. CDR3 bases: TGTGCCAGCAGTTACTCGCGGTACGAGCAGTACTTC.

This clonotype was picked up many times. V is TRBV24-1 and J is TRBJ1-1; weak D call: TRBD1 (5 bases). From germline, CDR1 is KGHDR and CDR2 SFDVKD. The V gene lost 5 bases and the J gene lost 4 bases, with 16 bases spanning the gap. The CDR3 runs 15 residues. CDR3 nucleotide sequence: TGTGCCACCAGTGCCCCGGGGCAGGAGGGCACTGAAGCTTTCTTT. Residues: CATSAPGQEGTEAFF.

The rearrangement links TRBV20-1 to TRBJ2-1, with 15 bases that match TRBD2. This CDR3 has 20 amino acids. V lost 1 base, J lost 0 bases, and 10 bases stayed unmatched. Germline lookup yields CDR1 DFQATT and CDR2 SNEGSKA (reference sequence). CDR3 coding DNA: TGCAGTGCTAGAGTACTCACCGGGACTAGCGGGGGGAGCTCCTACAATGAGCAGTTCTTC. It yields the protein CSARVLTGTSGGSSYNEQFF.

This clonotype was observed many times. The chain recombines TRBV27 with TRBJ1-1; the D is unclear. Deletions cut 4 bases from V and 4 bases from J, with 13 bases between. CDR3 length equals 14 residues. The V gene's germline CDR1 is MNHEY and CDR2 SMNVEV (reference sequence). The CDR3 protein is CASSSMFAGTEAFF. CDR3 nucleotides: TGTGCCAGCAGTTCCATGTTCGCTGGCACTGAAGCTTTCTTT.

By sample share, this clonotype is large. V and J are TRBV30 and TRBJ1-1; D is undetermined. CDR1 and CDR2 from the germline V gene are GTSNPN and SVGIG (reference sequence). The CDR3 sequence is 14 residues long. Deletions cut 0 bases from V and 6 bases from J, with 14 bases between. The CDR3, as DNA: TGTGCCTGGAGTGTGAAACAATTTAGGGCTGAAGCTTTCTTT. Amino acid sequence: CAWSVKQFRAEAFF.

This clonotype has ten or more counts. V usage is TRBV7-2 and J usage is TRBJ2-2, with D unresolved. Trimming cost V 8 bases and J 4 bases, with 17 bases left between them. The V gene's germline CDR1 is SGHTA and CDR2 FQGNSA. CDR3 length equals 15 residues. The CDR3 DNA reads TGTGCCAGCGGTTTTGGGGTGTCGGTCACCGGGGAGCTGTTTTTT. Its protein is CASGFGVSVTGELFF.

This clonotype was detected ten times or more. The chain recombines TRBV12-5 with TRBJ2-7; D gene unclear. The germline V gene encodes CDR1 LGHNT and CDR2 FRNRAP. V was clipped by 3 bases and J by 5 bases, with 17 bases between them. The CDR3 spans 15 residues. The CDR3 is CASGFGSGLVDEQYV. The CDR3 coding sequence is TGTGCTAGTGGTTTTGGTTCGGGTCTGGTGGACGAGCAGTACGTC.

The chain links TRBV4-2 to TRBJ2-5; the D is unclear. The CDR3 is 14 amino acids. Trimming took off 0 bases at V and 5 bases at J, with 10 bases between the two ends. Germline CDR1 LGHNA, CDR2 YNFKEQ. The CDR3: CASSQDRAKETQYF. In nucleotides, the CDR3 is TGTGCCAGCAGCCAAGATCGGGCGAAGGAGACCCAGTACTTC.

The sample holds many counts of this clonotype. The rearrangement links TRBV10-1 to TRBJ2-3; TRBD2 aligns across 8 bases. After removal of 6 bases from V and 6 bases from J, the junction contained 8 bases not matched to a gene. The CDR3 loop spans 14 amino acids. From germline, CDR1 is WNHNN and CDR2 SYGVQD (reference sequence). The CDR3 DNA follows: TGCGCCAGCAGCCCCGGACTAGCCGCGGATACGCAGTATTTT. It codes for CASSPGLAADTQYF.

This clonotype was picked up many times. This rearrangement joins TRBV5-1 to TRBJ1-2, with a weak D call TRBD1 (5 bases). This CDR3 region has 14 residues. V lost 0 bases, J lost 8 bases, and 14 bases lay in between. Germline assignment: CDR1 SGHRS and CDR2 YFSETQ. The CDR3 reads CASSLERFGDGYTF. The CDR3 DNA reads as TGCGCCAGCAGCTTGGAACGGTTCGGGGACGGCTACACCTTC.

The DNA of the CDR3 is TGCAGTGCTAGAAGGGGAGGCGGGAGTGAGGAGGAGCAGTTCTTC. It yields the protein CSARRGGGSEEEQFF. The chain employs TRBV20-1 and TRBJ2-1, with 7 bases that match TRBD2. Germline V lookup: CDR1 DFQATT, CDR2 SNEGSKA (reference sequence). V trimming: 2 bases; J trimming: 10 bases; junction bases outside the gene matches: 14. The CDR3 loop spans 15 amino acids.

This clonotype was counted at least ten times. The chain links TRBV25-1 to TRBJ1-2; maybe TRBD1 (5 bases). The CDR3 has 13 residues. Trimming removed 5 bases at V and 4 bases at J, with 11 bases between. Germline V gene data show CDR1 as MGHDK and CDR2 as SYGVNS. In DNA form, the CDR3 reads TGTGCCAGCAGTACCGGGACCTTCTATGGCTACACCTTC. Translating it yields CASSTGTFYGYTF.

In this sample, this clonotype turned up many times. The chain links TRBV20-1 to TRBJ1-5, with 8 bases aligning to TRBD1. There are 13 residues in the CDR3. Per the germline V gene, CDR1 is DFQATT and CDR2 is SNEGSKA (reference sequence). The junction had 4 bases not matched to a gene; V was cut back by 4 bases and J by 5 bases. In nucleotides, the CDR3 is TGCAGTGCTATCGGACAGGGTGATCAGCCCCAGCATTTT. It is translated as CSAIGQGDQPQHF.

In its sample, this clonotype was seen many times. This sequence joins TRBV7-2 and TRBJ2-5; the match to TRBD2 covers 10 bases. The germline CDR1 and CDR2 sequences are SGHTA and FQGNSA. The CDR3 has 14 amino acids. The ends lost 3 bases at V and 4 bases at J; junction bases unmatched: 2. The chain's CDR3 is CASSFSGGPETQYF. The CDR3 DNA follows: TGTGCCAGCAGCTTTAGCGGGGGGCCAGAGACCCAGTACTTC.

The sample holds many counts of this clonotype. The gene calls are TRBV5-1 and TRBJ2-2; the D gene could be TRBD1 or TRBD2 (5 bases each). V was trimmed by 0 bases and J by 3 bases, leaving 12 bases between them. The germline V gene encodes CDR1 SGHRS and CDR2 YFSETQ. The CDR3 consists of 16 residues. The CDR3 DNA reads as TGCGCCAGCAGCTTGGAGGGGTTAGCGTACACCGGGGAGCTGTTTTTT. This encodes CASSLEGLAYTGELFF.

This clonotype appeared many times. V usage is TRBV20-1 and J usage is TRBJ2-7, with D perhaps matching TRBD2 (6 bases). This CDR3 spans 13 amino acids. CDR1 is DFQATT and CDR2 is SNEGSKA in the germline V gene (reference sequence). With 7 bases removed from V and 0 bases from J, the gap between germline ends came to 13 bases. The chain's CDR3 is CSVGGGGSYEQYF. DNA of the CDR3: TGCAGTGTCGGGGGAGGCGGCTCCTACGAGCAGTACTTC.

This clonotype is categorized as large. The chain couples TRBV20-1 to TRBJ2-3; 8 positions agree with TRBD2. The CDR3 is 14 amino acids. Germline V gene lookup returns CDR1 DFQATT and CDR2 SNEGSKA (reference sequence). The junction had 7 bases not matched to a gene; V was cut back by 6 bases and J by 2 bases. The CDR3 here is CSATPGLDTDTQYF. DNA of the CDR3: TGCAGTGCAACCCCGGGACTAGACACAGATACGCAGTATTTT.

This clonotype came up many times. The rearrangement joins TRBV20-1 to TRBJ2-1; D not certain. Germline CDR1 and CDR2: DFQATT and SNEGSKA (reference sequence). Trimming cost V 5 bases and J 3 bases, with 14 bases left between them. The CDR3 is 14 residues long. CDR3 amino acids: CSAVSPPDYNEQFF. The CDR3 DNA reads as TGCAGTGCTGTGAGCCCTCCTGACTACAATGAGCAGTTCTTC.

The chain recombines TRBV19 with TRBJ1-6, with D possibly being TRBD1 (6 bases). V was cut by 4 bases and J by 10 bases, with 14 bases left in between. CDR3 length: 14 residues. CDR1 is LNHDA and CDR2 is SQIVND in the germline V gene (reference sequence). CDR3 protein: CASSTAGEWSPLHF. For the CDR3, the DNA is TGTGCCAGTAGTACGGCAGGGGAGTGGTCACCCCTCCACTTT.

This clonotype is classed as medium-sized. The chain uses TRBV9 and TRBJ2-1; D is perhaps TRBD2 (5 bases). Germline V gives CDR1 SGDLS, CDR2 YYNGEE. This CDR3 is built from 16 residues. The germline V and J ends were trimmed by 0 bases and 0 bases, with 10 bases remaining between them. This CDR3 reads CASSVGIGISYNEQFF. The CDR3 bases are TGTGCCAGCAGCGTAGGAATCGGGATCTCCTACAATGAGCAGTTCTTC.